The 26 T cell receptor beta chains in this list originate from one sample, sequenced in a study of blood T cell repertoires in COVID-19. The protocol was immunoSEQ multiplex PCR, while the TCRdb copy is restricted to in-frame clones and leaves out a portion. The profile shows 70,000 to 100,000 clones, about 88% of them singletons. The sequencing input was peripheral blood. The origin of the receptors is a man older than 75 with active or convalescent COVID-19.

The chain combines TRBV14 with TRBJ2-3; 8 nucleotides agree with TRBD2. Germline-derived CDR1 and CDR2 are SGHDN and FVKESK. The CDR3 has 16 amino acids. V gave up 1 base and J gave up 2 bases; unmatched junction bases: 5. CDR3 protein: CASSQGAGGFTDTQYF. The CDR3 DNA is TGTGCCAGCAGCCAAGGGGCGGGAGGCTTCACAGATACGCAGTATTTT.

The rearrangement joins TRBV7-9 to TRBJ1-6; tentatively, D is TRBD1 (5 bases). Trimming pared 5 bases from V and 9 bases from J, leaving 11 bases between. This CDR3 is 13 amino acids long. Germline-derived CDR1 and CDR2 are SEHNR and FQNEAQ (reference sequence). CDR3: CASSRRVGSPLHF. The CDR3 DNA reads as TGTGCCAGCAGCCGCAGGGTGGGTTCACCCCTCCACTTT.

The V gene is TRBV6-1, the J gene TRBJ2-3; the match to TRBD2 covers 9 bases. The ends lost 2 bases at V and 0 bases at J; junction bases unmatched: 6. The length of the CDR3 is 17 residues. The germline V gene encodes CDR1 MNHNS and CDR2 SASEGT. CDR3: CASSEYTSGRSTDTQYF. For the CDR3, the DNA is TGTGCCAGCAGTGAATATACTAGCGGGCGTAGCACAGATACGCAGTATTTT.

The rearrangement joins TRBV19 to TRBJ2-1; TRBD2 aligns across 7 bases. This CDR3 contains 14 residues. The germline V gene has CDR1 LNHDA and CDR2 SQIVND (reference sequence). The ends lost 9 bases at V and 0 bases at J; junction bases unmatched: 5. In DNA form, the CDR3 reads TGTGCCAGGGAGCGGGACTTCTCCTACAATGAGCAGTTCTTC. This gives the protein CARERDFSYNEQFF.

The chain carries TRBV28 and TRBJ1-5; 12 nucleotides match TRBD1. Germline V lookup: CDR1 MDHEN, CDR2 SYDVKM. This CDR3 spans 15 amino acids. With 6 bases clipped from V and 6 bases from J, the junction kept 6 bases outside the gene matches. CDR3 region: CASSLGQGARQPQHF. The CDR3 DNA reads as TGTGCCAGCAGCTTGGGACAGGGGGCGCGTCAGCCCCAGCATTTT. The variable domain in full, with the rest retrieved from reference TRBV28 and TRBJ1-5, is DVKVTQSSRYLVKRTGEKVFLECVQDMDHENMFWYRQDPGLGLRLIYFSYDVKMKEKGDIPEGYSVSREKKERFSLILESASTNQTSMYLCASSLGQGARQPQHFGDGTRLSIL.

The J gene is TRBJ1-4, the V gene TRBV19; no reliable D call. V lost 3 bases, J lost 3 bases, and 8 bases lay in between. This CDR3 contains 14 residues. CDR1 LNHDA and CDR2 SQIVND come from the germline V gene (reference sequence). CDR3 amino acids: CASSIGMANEKLFF. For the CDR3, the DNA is TGTGCCAGTAGTATCGGGATGGCTAATGAAAAACTGTTTTTT.

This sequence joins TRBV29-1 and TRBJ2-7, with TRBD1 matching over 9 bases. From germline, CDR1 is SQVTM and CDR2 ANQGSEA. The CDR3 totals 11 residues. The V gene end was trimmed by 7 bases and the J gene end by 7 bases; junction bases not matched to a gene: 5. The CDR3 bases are TGCAGCGCCCGGACAGGGGTTGAGCAGTACTTC. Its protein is CSARTGVEQYF.

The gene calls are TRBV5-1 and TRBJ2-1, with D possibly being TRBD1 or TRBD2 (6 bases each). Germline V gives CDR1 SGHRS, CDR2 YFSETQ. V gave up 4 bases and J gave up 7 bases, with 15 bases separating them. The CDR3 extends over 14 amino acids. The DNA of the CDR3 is TGCGCCAGCAGCGTGGGGACTCAGGGGAATGAGCAGTTCTTC. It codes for CASSVGTQGNEQFF. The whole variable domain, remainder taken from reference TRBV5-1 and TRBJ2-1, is KAGVTQTPRYLIKTRGQQVTLSCSPISGHRSVSWYQQTPGQGLQFLFEYFSETQRNKGNFPGRFSGRQFSNSRSEMNVSTLELGDSALYLCASSVGTQGNEQFFGPGTRLTVL.

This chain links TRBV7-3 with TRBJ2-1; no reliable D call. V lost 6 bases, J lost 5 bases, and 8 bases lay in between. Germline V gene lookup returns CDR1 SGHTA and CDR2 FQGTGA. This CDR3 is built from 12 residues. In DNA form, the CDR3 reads TGTGCCAGCAGTAACGCGAACAATGAGCAGTTCTTC. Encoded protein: CASSNANNEQFF.

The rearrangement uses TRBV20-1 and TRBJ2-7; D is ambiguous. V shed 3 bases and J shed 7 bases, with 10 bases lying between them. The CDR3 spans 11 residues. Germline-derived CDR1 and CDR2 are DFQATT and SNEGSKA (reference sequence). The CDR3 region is CSARVGEEQYF. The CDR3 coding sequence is TGCAGTGCTAGGGTTGGTGAGGAGCAGTACTTC.

CDR3 region: CAGLVTGFIFGGYTF. The CDR3 DNA sequence: TGTGCCGGACTGGTCACAGGGTTTATTTTTGGTGGCTACACCTTC. The chain couples TRBV30 to TRBJ1-2; D might be TRBD1 (6 bases). The length of the CDR3 is 15 residues. Trimming took 8 bases from V and 7 from J, leaving 26 bases between them. Germline V gives CDR1 GTSNPN, CDR2 SVGIG (reference sequence). The full variable domain, in which reference TRBV30 and TRBJ1-2 provide the parts outside the CDR3, is SQTIHQWPATLVQPVGSPLSLECTVEGTSNPNLYWYRQAAGRGLQLLFYSVGIGQISSEVPQNLSASRPQDRQFILSSKKLLLSDSGFYLCAGLVTGFIFGGYTFGSGTRLTVV.

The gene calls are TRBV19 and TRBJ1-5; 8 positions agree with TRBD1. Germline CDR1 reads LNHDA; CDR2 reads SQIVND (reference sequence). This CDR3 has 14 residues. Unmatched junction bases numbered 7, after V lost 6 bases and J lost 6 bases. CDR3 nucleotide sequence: TGTGCCAGTAGGACAGGGGAGAACATTCAGCCCCAGCATTTT. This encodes CASRTGENIQPQHF.

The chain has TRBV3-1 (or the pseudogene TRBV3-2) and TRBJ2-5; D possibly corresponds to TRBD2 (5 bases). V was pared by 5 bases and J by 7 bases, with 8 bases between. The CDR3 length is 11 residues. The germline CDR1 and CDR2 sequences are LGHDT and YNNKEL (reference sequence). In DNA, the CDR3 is TGTGCCAGCAGCGGGAGACGGACCCAGTACTTC. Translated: CASSGRRTQYF.

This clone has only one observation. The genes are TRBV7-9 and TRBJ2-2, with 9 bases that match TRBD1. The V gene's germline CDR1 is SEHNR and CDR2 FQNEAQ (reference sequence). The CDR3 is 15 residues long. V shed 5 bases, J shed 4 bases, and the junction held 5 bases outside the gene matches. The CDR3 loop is CASSPRTGVTGELFF. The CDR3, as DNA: TGTGCCAGCAGCCCCCGGACAGGGGTCACCGGGGAGCTGTTTTTT.

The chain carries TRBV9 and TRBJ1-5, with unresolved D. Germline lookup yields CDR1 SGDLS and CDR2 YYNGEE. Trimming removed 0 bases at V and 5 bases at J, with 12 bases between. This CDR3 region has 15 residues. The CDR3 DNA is TGTGCCAGCAGCGTAGATATTTCGACTGATCAGCCCCAGCATTTT. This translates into CASSVDISTDQPQHF.

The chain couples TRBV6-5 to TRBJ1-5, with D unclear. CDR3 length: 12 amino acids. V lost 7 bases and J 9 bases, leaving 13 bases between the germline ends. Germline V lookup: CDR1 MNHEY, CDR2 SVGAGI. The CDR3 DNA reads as TGTGCCAGCACCGACCTTCGGGGGCCCCAGCATTTT. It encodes CASTDLRGPQHF.

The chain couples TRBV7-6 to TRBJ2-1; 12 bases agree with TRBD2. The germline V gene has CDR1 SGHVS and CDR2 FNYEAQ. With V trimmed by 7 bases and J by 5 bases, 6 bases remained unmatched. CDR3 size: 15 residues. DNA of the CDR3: TGTGCCAGCACCAAACTAGCGGGAGGAGACAATGAGCAGTTCTTC. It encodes CASTKLAGGDNEQFF.

The CDR3 protein is CASSIDRLGGGPSNTEAFF. In DNA form, the CDR3 reads TGTGCCAGTAGTATAGATCGCCTCGGGGGGGGCCCCTCGAACACTGAAGCTTTCTTT. The chain carries TRBV19 and TRBJ1-1; the D gene is possibly TRBD1 (6 bases). Per the germline V gene, CDR1 is LNHDA and CDR2 is SQIVND (reference sequence). V dropped 0 bases and J dropped 1 base, with 21 bases sitting between them. The CDR3 runs to 19 residues. Filled out from reference TRBV19 and TRBJ1-1, the complete variable domain reads DGGITQSPKYLFRKEGQNVTLSCEQNLNHDAMYWYRQDPGQGLRLIYYSQIVNDFQKGDIAEGYSVSREKKESFPLTVTSAQKNPTAFYLCASSIDRLGGGPSNTEAFFGQGTRLTVV.

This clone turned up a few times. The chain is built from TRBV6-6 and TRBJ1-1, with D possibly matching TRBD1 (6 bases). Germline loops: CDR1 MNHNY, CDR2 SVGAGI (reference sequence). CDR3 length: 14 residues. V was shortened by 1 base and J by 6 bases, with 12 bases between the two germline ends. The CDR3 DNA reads TGTGCCAGCAGTTACTATCAGGGGAGTCCTGAAGCTTTCTTT. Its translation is CASSYYQGSPEAFF.

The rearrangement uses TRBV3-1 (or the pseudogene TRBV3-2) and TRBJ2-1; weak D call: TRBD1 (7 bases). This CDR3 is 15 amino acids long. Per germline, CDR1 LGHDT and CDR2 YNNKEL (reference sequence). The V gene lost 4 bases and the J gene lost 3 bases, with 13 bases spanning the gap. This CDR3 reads CASSRQGGFYNEQFF. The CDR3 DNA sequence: TGTGCCAGCAGCCGGCAGGGGGGATTCTACAATGAGCAGTTCTTC.

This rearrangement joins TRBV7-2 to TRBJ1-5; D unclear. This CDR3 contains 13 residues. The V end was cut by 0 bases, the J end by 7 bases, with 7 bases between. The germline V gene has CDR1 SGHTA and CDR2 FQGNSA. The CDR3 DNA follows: TGTGCCAGCAGCTTAGCGTCAGTCCAGCCCCAGCATTTT. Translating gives CASSLASVQPQHF. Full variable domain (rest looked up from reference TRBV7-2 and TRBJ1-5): GAGVSQSPSNKVTEKGKDVELRCDPISGHTALYWYRQSLGQGLEFLIYFQGNSAPDKSGLPSDRFSAERTGGSVSTLTIQRTQQEDSAVYLCASSLASVQPQHFGDGTRLSIL.

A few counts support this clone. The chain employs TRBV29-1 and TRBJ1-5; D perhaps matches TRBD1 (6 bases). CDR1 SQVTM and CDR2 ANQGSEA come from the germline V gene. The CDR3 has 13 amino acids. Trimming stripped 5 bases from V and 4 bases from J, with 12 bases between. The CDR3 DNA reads TGCAGCGTTATGGACAGCGCTAATCAGCCCCAGCATTTT. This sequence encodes CSVMDSANQPQHF.

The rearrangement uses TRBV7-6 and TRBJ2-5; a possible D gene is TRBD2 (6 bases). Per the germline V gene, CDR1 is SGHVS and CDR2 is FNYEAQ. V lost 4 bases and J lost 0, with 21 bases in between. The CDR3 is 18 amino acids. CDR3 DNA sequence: TGTGCCAGCAGCTCGGGGACTCCAAACCAAATAAACCAAGAGACCCAGTACTTC. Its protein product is CASSSGTPNQINQETQYF.

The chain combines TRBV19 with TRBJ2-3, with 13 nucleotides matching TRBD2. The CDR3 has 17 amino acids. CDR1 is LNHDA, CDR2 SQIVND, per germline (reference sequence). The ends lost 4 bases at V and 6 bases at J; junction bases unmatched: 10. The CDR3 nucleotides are TGTGCCAGTAGTAAAACTAGCGGGAGGGCCAGGGGGGATACGCAGTATTTT. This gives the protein CASSKTSGRARGDTQYF.

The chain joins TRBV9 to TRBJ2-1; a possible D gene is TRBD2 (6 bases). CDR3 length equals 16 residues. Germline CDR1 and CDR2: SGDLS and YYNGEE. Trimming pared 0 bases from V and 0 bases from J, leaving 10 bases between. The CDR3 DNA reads TGTGCCAGCAGCGTAGCTGGAGGGAACTCCTACAATGAGCAGTTCTTC. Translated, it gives CASSVAGGNSYNEQFF.

The CDR3 coding sequence is TGTGCCAGCAGTTCTACAGGGGGCTACGGAAACACCATATATTTT. Its protein is CASSSTGGYGNTIYF. The rearrangement joins TRBV5-6 to TRBJ1-3, with 9 bases that match TRBD1. V was pared by 5 bases and J by 4 bases, with 7 bases of the junction left unmatched. This CDR3 is 15 amino acids long. Germline CDR1 SGHDT, CDR2 YYEEEE.